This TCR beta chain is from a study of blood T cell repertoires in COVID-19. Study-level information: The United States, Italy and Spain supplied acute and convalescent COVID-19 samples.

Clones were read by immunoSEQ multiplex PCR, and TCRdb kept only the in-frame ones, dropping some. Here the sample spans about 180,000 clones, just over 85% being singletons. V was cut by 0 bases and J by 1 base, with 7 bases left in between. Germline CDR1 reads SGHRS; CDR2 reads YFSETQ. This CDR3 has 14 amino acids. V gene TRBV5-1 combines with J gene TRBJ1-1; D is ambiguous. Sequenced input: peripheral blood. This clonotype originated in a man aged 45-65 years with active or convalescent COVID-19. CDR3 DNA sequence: TGCGCCAGCAGCTTGGCGTCAGGGAACACTGAAGCTTTCTTT. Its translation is CASSLASGNTEAFF.